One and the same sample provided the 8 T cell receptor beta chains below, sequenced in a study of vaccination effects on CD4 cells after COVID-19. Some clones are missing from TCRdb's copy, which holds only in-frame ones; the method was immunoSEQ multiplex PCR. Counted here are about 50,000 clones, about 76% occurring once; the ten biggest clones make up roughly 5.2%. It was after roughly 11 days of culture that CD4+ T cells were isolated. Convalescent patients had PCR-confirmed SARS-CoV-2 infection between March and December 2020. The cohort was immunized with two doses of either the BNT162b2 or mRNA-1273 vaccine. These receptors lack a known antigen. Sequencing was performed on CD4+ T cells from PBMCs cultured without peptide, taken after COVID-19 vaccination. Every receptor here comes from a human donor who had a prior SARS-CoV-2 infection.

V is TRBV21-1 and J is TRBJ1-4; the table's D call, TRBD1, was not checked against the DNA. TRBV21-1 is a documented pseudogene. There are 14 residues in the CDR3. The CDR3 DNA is TGTGCCAGCAACCGAGACAGGGGAGAAGAAAAACTGTTTTTT. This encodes CASNRDRGEEKLFF.

The CDR3 sequence is CASSLAAFSYNEQFF. CDR3 in DNA: TGTGCCAGCAGCTTAGCGGCTTTCTCCTACAATGAGCAGTTCTTC. The chain links TRBV7-2 to TRBJ2-1; no clear D gene. CDR3 length equals 15 residues. CDR1 and CDR2 (germline): SGHTA, FQGNSA. Trimming removed 0 bases at V and 0 bases at J, with 6 bases between.

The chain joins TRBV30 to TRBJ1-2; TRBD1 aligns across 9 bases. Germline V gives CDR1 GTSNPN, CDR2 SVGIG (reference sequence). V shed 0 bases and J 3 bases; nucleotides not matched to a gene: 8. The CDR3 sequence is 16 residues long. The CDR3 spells CAWSVKSWDRDYGYTF. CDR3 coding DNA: TGTGCCTGGAGTGTTAAATCATGGGACAGGGACTATGGCTACACCTTC.

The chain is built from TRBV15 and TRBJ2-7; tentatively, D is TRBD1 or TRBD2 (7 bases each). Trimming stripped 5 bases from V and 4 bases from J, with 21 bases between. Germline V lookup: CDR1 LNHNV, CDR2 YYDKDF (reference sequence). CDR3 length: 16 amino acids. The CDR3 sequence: CATSPGGDRVGYEQYF. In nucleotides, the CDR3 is TGTGCCACCAGCCCGGGGGGAGACAGGGTAGGGTACGAGCAGTACTTC.

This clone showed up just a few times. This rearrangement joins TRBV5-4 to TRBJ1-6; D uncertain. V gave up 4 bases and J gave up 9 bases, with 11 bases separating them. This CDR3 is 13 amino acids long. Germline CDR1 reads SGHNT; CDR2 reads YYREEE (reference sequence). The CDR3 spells CASSPGQGSPLHF. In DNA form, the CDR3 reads TGTGCCAGCAGCCCCGGGCAAGGTTCACCCCTCCACTTT.

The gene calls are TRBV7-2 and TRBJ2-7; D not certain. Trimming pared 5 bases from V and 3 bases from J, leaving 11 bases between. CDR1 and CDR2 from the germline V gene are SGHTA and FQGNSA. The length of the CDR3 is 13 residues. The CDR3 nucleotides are TGTGCCAGCAGCCCTTACACGCTCTACGAGCAGTACTTC. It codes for CASSPYTLYEQYF.

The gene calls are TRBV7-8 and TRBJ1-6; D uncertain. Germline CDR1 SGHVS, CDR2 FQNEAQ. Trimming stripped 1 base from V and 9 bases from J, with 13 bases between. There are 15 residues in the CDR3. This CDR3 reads CASSLDRAFGSPLHF. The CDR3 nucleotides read TGTGCCAGCAGCTTAGACCGGGCTTTCGGTTCACCCCTCCACTTT.

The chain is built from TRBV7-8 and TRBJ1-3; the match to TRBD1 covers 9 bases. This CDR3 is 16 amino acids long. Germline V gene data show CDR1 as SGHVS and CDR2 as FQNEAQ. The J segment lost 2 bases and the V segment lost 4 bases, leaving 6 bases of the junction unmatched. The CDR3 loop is CASSSTGGLPGNTIYF. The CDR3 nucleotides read TGTGCCAGCAGCTCTACAGGGGGCCTACCTGGAAACACCATATATTTT.